A selection of T cell receptor beta chains follows, all from one sample in a study of cytomegalovirus exposure and HLA in healthy donors. Here immunoSEQ multiplex PCR was the method, and the copy in TCRdb shows in-frame clones only, minus some. The sample records under 200,000 clones, approximately 80% being singletons. Sequenced sample: PBMCs. Every receptor here comes from a woman aged 45-60 years in good health and CMV-seronegative. Both conserved end residues are part of each CDR3. A D gene is named only where the DNA matches it firmly. The size entry is marked missing in some rows and otherwise reads once, few, many or a size class.

abundance,j_gene,v_gene,d_gene,CDR3aa,CDR3nt
NA,TRBJ2-1,TRBV18,NA,CASSPLAGTDNEQFF,TGTGCCAGCTCACCACTAGCTGGGACTGACAATGAGCAGTTCTTC
NA,TRBJ2-1,TRBV15,TRBD2,CATSSRPSISGGANEQFF,TGTGCCACCAGCAGCCGACCTTCAATTAGCGGGGGGGCCAATGAGCAGTTCTTC
NA,TRBJ1-3,TRBV7-2,NA,CASSLGGPGNTIYF,TGTGCCAGCAGCTTAGGAGGGCCTGGAAACACCATATATTTT
NA,TRBJ2-2,TRBV5-4,NA,CASSFAGMNTGELFF,TGTGCCAGCAGCTTCGCAGGAATGAACACCGGGGAGCTGTTTTTT
NA,TRBJ2-1,TRBV5-1,NA,CASSLERSSYNEQFF,TGCGCCAGCAGCTTGGAGAGGAGCTCCTACAATGAGCAGTTCTTC
NA,TRBJ1-3,TRBV4-3,NA,CASSQDIWGLGNTIYF,TGCGCCAGCAGCCAAGACATTTGGGGGCTTGGAAACACCATATATTTT
NA,TRBJ2-1,TRBV6-5,NA,CASSYTRVSYNEQFF,TGTGCCAGCAGTTACACGAGGGTGTCCTACAATGAGCAGTTCTTC
NA,TRBJ2-7,TRBV10-3,NA,CAISVVSGGRYEQYF,TGTGCCATCAGTGTGGTTTCGGGGGGCCGCTACGAGCAGTACTTC
NA,TRBJ2-5,TRBV12-5,NA,CASGLGAGWQETQYF,TGTGCTAGTGGTTTGGGGGCAGGGTGGCAAGAGACCCAGTACTTC
NA,TRBJ2-1,TRBV6-6,TRBD2,CASSWVSGSSYNEQFF,TGTGCCAGCAGTTGGGTGAGCGGGAGCTCCTACAATGAGCAGTTCTTC
NA,TRBJ1-1,TRBV27,TRBD1,CASSPGTGLAEAFF,TGTGCCAGCAGTCCCGGGACAGGCTTGGCTGAAGCTTTCTTT
NA,TRBJ1-1,TRBV18,NA,CASSPIQGNTEAFF,TGTGCCAGCTCACCCATACAGGGGAACACTGAAGCTTTCTTT
NA,TRBJ2-7,TRBV18,TRBD1,CASSPGGTGGLGEQYF,TGTGCCAGCTCACCCGGAGGGACAGGGGGCTTGGGGGAGCAGTACTTC
once,TRBJ1-2,TRBV6-6,NA,CASSQTVNYGYTF,TGTGCCAGCAGTCAGACAGTTAACTATGGCTACACCTTC
NA,TRBJ2-7,TRBV29-1,TRBD1,CSVGQVIYEQYF,TGCAGCGTAGGACAGGTGATCTACGAGCAGTACTTC
NA,TRBJ2-3,TRBV5-4,TRBD2,CASSWGAGGPKDTQYF,TGTGCCAGCAGCTGGGGCGCGGGGGGGCCAAAAGATACGCAGTATTTT
NA,TRBJ2-1,TRBV4-1,TRBD1,CASSQVPEQGVYNEQFF,TGCGCCAGCAGCCAAGTTCCCGAGCAGGGGGTTTACAATGAGCAGTTCTTC
NA,TRBJ1-1,TRBV10-2,NA,CASRQVRTEAFF,TGCGCCAGCAGACAGGTCCGCACTGAAGCTTTCTTT
NA,TRBJ1-5,TRBV7-9,NA,CASSRQSNQPQHF,TGTGCCAGCAGCCGTCAGAGCAATCAGCCCCAGCATTTT
NA,TRBJ2-5,TRBV5-1,NA,CASMTGETETQYF,TGCGCCAGCATGACCGGGGAGACCGAGACCCAGTACTTC
few,TRBJ2-7,TRBV4-1,TRBD2,CASSLTSGSTYEQYF,TGCGCCAGCAGCCTGACTAGCGGGAGCACCTACGAGCAGTACTTC
NA,TRBJ2-2,TRBV11-2,TRBD1,CASSPGTGTGELFF,TGTGCCAGCAGCCCTGGGACAGGCACCGGGGAGCTGTTTTTT
NA,TRBJ1-3,TRBV19,NA,CASSTPGIGSGNTIYF,TGTGCCAGTAGTACTCCAGGGATAGGCTCTGGAAACACCATATATTTT
NA,TRBJ2-7,TRBV2,NA,CASRFAASEQYF,TGTGCCAGCAGGTTCGCGGCCTCTGAGCAGTACTTC
once,TRBJ2-5,TRBV5-4,NA,CASSLSQGKDQETQYF,TGTGCCAGCAGCTTGTCCCAGGGGAAGGACCAAGAGACCCAGTACTTC
NA,TRBJ1-5,TRBV19,TRBD1,CASSILQGSNQPQHF,TGTGCCAGTAGTATCTTACAGGGGAGTAATCAGCCCCAGCATTTT
NA,TRBJ1-2,TRBV5-4,NA,CASSLAGGAYGYTF,TGTGCCAGCAGCTTGGCCGGTGGGGCCTATGGCTACACCTTC
few,TRBJ2-6,TRBV2,TRBD2,CATLGLAGTFSRFSGANVLTF,TGTGCCACCCTAGGACTAGCGGGGACCTTCTCACGTTTCTCTGGGGCCAACGTCCTGACTTTC
once,TRBJ2-1,TRBV7-3,TRBD1,CASSSGQAGGEQFF,TGTGCCAGCAGCTCCGGACAGGCGGGCGGTGAGCAGTTCTTC
NA,TRBJ2-7,TRBV15,TRBD2,CATSRTGLASYEQYF,TGTGCCACCAGCAGAACCGGACTAGCATCCTACGAGCAGTACTTC
NA,TRBJ2-2,TRBV5-6,NA,CASSLSLFRGRTGELFF,TGTGCCAGCAGCTTGAGTTTGTTTCGGGGGAGAACCGGGGAGCTGTTTTTT
NA,TRBJ1-2,TRBV29-1,NA,CSVATGDGYTF,TGCAGCGTCGCCACGGGGGATGGCTACACCTTC
NA,TRBJ2-1,TRBV11-3,TRBD1,CASSLVHPVRGIHNEQFF,TGTGCCAGCAGCTTAGTTCACCCCGTCAGGGGGATTCACAATGAGCAGTTCTTC
NA,TRBJ1-2,TRBV6-1,NA,CASSEEGRAYYGYTF,TGTGCCAGCAGTGAGGAGGGCCGTGCTTACTATGGCTACACCTTC
NA,TRBJ1-5,TRBV7-2,TRBD1,CASSRDRVRNQPQHF,TGTGCCAGCAGCCGCGACAGGGTTCGCAATCAGCCCCAGCATTTT
NA,TRBJ2-5,TRBV9,TRBD2,CASSPAGVETQYF,TGTGCCAGCAGCCCAGCGGGAGTGGAGACCCAGTACTTC
NA,TRBJ2-3,TRBV5-4,TRBD2,CASSPTVGGGASTDTQYF,TGTGCCAGCAGCCCGACGGTTGGCGGGGGGGCGAGCACAGATACGCAGTATTTT
few,TRBJ1-1,TRBV27,TRBD1,CASSLDRGNTEAFF,TGTGCCAGCAGCCTCGACAGGGGGAACACTGAAGCTTTCTTT
NA,TRBJ2-7,TRBV2,TRBD2,CASSEGGLAGVTKYF,TGTGCCAGCAGTGAGGGGGGACTAGCGGGAGTCACCAAGTACTTC
NA,TRBJ2-1,TRBV6-5,NA,CASSYDGGEQFF,TGTGCCAGCAGTTACGACGGGGGTGAGCAGTTCTTC